These T cell receptor beta chains were read from a single sample in a study of blood T cell repertoires in COVID-19. Method: immunoSEQ multiplex PCR; TCRdb's copy keeps in-frame clones and lacks some. The sample gives about 80,000 clones, roughly four fifths of which show up once; 35% to 40% is in the top ten. Material for sequencing was peripheral blood. The receptors were gathered from a woman aged 70-85 years with acute or convalescent COVID-19. CDR3s include the opening cysteine and the closing phenylalanine or tryptophan. The D gene is left open where the match is weak. Size is stated for part of the rows, as once, few or many counts, or as a class when the clone is expanded.

-	-	TRBV6-5	TRBJ2-1	TGTGCCAGCGCTGGGGGGGCTAGCTCGGGTGAGCAGTTCTTC	CASAGGASSGEQFF
-	TRBD1	TRBV7-3	TRBJ2-2	TGTGCCAGCAGCTCGCGTGCCGGGACAGGGGCCGCCGGGGAGCTGTTTTTT	CASSSRAGTGAAGELFF
-	TRBD1	TRBV2	TRBJ2-7	TGTGCCAGCAGCCCGGGACAGGGGGCAATCTCCTACGAGCAGTACTTC	CASSPGQGAISYEQYF
-	-	TRBV7-8	TRBJ2-1	TGTGCCAGCAGCTTAGGGCGGCTGAATGAGCAGTTCTTC	CASSLGRLNEQFF
-	-	TRBV14	TRBJ2-3	TGTGCCAGCAGCCAAGATCTCGGGGCAGATACGCAGTATTTT	CASSQDLGADTQYF
-	TRBD1	TRBV19	TRBJ1-6	TGTGCCAGTATGGACAGGGGACGATCACCCCTCCACTTT	CASMDRGRSPLHF
-	-	TRBV5-5	TRBJ1-5	TGTGCCAGCAGCTGGACATCCGAAAGTCAACAGCCCCAGCATTTT	CASSWTSESQQPQHF
-	TRBD2	TRBV30	TRBJ2-1	TGTGCCTGGAGAAAGGGGACTAGCGGGATCTATGAGCAGTTCTTC	CAWRKGTSGIYEQFF
-	-	TRBV6-1	TRBJ1-1	TGTGCCAGCAGTGATCAGGGTAACACTGAAGCTTTCTTT	CASSDQGNTEAFF
-	-	TRBV30	TRBJ1-2	TGTGCCTGGGCTAAAACGGGGGAAGGCGGCTACACCTTC	CAWAKTGEGGYTF
-	TRBD2	TRBV6-5	TRBJ2-3	TGTGCCAGCGGTCAGACTAGCGGGAGCACAGATACGCAGTATTTT	CASGQTSGSTDTQYF
-	TRBD2	TRBV5-1	TRBJ2-3	TGCGCCAGCAGCTTAGGGACTAGCGGTAGCACAGATACGCAGTATTTT	CASSLGTSGSTDTQYF
-	TRBD1	TRBV6-5	TRBJ2-7	TGTGCCAGCAGCCGGTCAGGACAGGGGGTGTACGAGCAGTACTTC	CASSRSGQGVYEQYF
once	-	TRBV19	TRBJ1-1	TGTGCCAGTGGGGGCGGCCTGAACACTGAAGCTTTCTTT	CASGGGLNTEAFF
-	-	TRBV20-1	TRBJ2-3	TGCAGTGTCGAAGGGGGAGATACGCAGTATTTT	CSVEGGDTQYF
few	-	TRBV6-5	TRBJ2-7	TGTGCCAGCAGTTACCTAGCTCGGGGAGAGCAGTACTTC	CASSYLARGEQYF
-	TRBD1	TRBV6-5	TRBJ1-6	TGTGCCAGCAGAGAGGGGACAGGGGCTTCACCCCTCCACTTT	CASREGTGASPLHF
-	-	TRBV7-2	TRBJ2-7	TGTGCCAGCAGCTCGACCAGGGACTACGAGCAGTACTTC	CASSSTRDYEQYF
-	TRBD2	TRBV7-8	TRBJ2-6	TGTGCCAGCAGCCCGTTCGGGGGGGCTTTTCTCTCTGGGGCCAACGTCCTGACTTTC	CASSPFGGAFLSGANVLTF
-	TRBD2	TRBV5-1	TRBJ2-3	TGCGCCAGCGGGGAGGGACTATCCACAGATACGCAGTATTTT	CASGEGLSTDTQYF
-	-	TRBV28	TRBJ1-2	TGTGCCAGCAACGACCACAGTAACTATGGCTACACCTTC	CASNDHSNYGYTF
few	-	TRBV10-2	TRBJ2-7	TGCGCCAGCAGCCTTCGACGGAGCTCCTACGAGCAGTACTTC	CASSLRRSSYEQYF